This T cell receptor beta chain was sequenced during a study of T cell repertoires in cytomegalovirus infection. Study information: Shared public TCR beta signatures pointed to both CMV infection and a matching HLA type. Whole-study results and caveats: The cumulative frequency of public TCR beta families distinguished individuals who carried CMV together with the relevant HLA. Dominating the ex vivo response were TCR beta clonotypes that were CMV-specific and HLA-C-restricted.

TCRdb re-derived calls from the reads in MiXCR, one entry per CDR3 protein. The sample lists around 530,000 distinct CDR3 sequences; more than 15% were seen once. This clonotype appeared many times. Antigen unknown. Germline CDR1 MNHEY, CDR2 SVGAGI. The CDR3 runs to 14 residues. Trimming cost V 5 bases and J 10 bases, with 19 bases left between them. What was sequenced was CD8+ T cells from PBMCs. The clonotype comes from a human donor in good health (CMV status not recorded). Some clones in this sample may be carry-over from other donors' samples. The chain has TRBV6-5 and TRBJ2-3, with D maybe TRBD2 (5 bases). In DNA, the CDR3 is TGTGCCAGCAGTCCGTCGGCGGGTGATATCGCGCAGTATTTT. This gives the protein CASSPSAGDIAQYF.